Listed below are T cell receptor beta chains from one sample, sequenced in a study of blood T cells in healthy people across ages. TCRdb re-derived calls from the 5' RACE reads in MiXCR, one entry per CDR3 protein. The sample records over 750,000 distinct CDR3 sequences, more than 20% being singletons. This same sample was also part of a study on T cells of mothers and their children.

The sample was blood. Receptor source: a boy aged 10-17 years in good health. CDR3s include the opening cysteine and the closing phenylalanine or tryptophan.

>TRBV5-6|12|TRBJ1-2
CASSLGTGGYTF
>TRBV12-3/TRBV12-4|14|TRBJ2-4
CASSPQGASDIQYF
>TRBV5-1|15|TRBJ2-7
CASSLGRGSGYEQYF
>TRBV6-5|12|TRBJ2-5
CASSGSQETQYF
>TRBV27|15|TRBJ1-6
CASRTPGFHNSPLHF
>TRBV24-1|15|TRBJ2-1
CATSDRLAPYNEQFF
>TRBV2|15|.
CASTARQGVYNEQFF
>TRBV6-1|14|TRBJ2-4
CASRGGGDANIQYF
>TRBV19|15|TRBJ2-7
CASSIYRGQAYEQYF
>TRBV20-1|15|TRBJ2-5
CSAESVRIGGETQYF
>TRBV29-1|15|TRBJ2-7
CSVTPDGSTPYEQYF
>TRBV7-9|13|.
CASSPTAMNEQFF
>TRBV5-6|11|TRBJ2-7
CASSSGGSQYF
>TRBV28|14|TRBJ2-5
CASSFRGAGETQYF
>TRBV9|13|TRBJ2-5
CASSVGTQESQYF
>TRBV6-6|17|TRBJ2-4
CASRPPMSTADKDIQYF
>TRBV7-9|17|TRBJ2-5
CASSPGLAEDLQETQYF
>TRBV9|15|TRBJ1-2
CASSALAAPTYGYTF
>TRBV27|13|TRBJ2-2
CASKRTGSGELFF
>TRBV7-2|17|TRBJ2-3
CASSPGLAGVVTDTQYF
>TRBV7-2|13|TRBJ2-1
CASSTPERDEQFF
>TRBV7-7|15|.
CASSLGVAGENEQFF
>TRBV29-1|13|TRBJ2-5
CSVVEGAVETQYF
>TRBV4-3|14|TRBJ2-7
CASSQDIALYEQYF
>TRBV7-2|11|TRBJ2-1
CASSTSVEQFF
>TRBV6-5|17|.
CASSSGLAGSLGNEQFF
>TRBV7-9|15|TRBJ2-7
CASSLGTGILYEQYF
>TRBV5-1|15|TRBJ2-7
CASSLDREKGYEQYF
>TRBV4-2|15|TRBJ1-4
CASSQDPGPSEKLFF
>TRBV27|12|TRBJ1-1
CASRNRVTEAFF
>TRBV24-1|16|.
CATSDSRDHVYNEQFF
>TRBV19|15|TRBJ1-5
CASSLYGQANQPQHF
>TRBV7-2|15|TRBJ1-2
CASSSEQGATYGYTF
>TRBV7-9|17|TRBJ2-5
CASSFNVYATGEETQYF
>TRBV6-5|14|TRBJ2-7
CASKLGTELDEQYF
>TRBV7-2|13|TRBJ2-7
CASSLPGVYEQYF
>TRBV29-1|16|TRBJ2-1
CSVEHRGGSSYNEQFF
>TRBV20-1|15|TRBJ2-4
CSARDRIAGGSIQYF
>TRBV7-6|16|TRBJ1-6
CASSIRDSSYNSPLHF
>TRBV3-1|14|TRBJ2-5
CASSRLEFPETQYF
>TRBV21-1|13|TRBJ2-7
CASRSGGSYEQYF
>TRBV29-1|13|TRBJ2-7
CSVLFESPYEQYF
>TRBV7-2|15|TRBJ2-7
CASSERPRQGYEQYF
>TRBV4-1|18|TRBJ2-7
CASSQLGLAGVEGSERYF
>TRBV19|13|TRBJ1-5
CASSPSSYQPQHF
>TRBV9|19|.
CASSESRTRGTLDFNEQFF
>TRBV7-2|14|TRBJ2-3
CASSLASGPDTQYF
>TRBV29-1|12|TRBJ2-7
CSVVGGPYEQYF
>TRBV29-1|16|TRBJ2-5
CSVVSSHLGWGETQYF
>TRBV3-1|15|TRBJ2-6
CASSHLAPGANVLTF
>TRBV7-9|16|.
CASSLPRTGGVDEQFF
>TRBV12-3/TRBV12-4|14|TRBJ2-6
CASRQGSGANVLTF
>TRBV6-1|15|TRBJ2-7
CASSEVDREFYEQYF
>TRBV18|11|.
CASSRMDEQFF
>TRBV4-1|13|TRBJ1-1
CASSQMDGVEAFF
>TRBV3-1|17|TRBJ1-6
CASSQNPTNLGNSPLHF
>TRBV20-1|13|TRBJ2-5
CSATRDARETQYF